The 27 T cell receptor beta chains below were found in one sample sequenced in a study of early stage breast cancer tumors. Using immunoSEQ multiplex PCR, the repertoire was profiled, and TCRdb retains in-frame clones only, with some absent. The top ten hold approximately 3.7% of the sample, which has about 72,000 clones, around four fifths seen once. The source material was blood. These receptors all stem from a person in their 60s with breast cancer.

J is TRBJ2-2 and V is TRBV7-3; TRBD2 agrees at 7 bases. V trimming: 2 bases; J trimming: 2 bases; junction bases outside the gene matches: 5. This CDR3 has 16 residues. Germline assignment: CDR1 SGHTA and CDR2 FQGTGA. For the CDR3, the DNA is TGTGCCAGCAGCTTACGTTGGGGGGGTAACACCGGGGAGCTGTTTTTT. Amino acid sequence: CASSLRWGGNTGELFF.

The chain couples TRBV25-1 to TRBJ1-2; 8 positions match TRBD1. V gave up 7 bases and J gave up 8 bases; unmatched junction bases: 9. Germline CDR1 MGHDK, CDR2 SYGVNS. The CDR3 is 13 amino acids. The CDR3 here is CASTPGGAAGYTF. The CDR3 DNA reads as TGTGCCAGCACACCAGGGGGCGCAGCCGGCTACACCTTC.

The chain has TRBV9 and TRBJ2-7; perhaps TRBD1 as D (5 bases). Germline CDR1 and CDR2: SGDLS and YYNGEE. Deletions cut 4 bases from V and 0 bases from J, with 11 bases between. CDR3 length: 14 amino acids. The CDR3 DNA reads as TGTGCCAGCAGCACCCAAGGGGCCTCCTACGAGCAGTACTTC. Translation: CASSTQGASYEQYF.

The rearrangement uses TRBV5-6 and TRBJ2-3; no firm D call. This CDR3 spans 11 amino acids. V lost 4 bases and J 2 bases, leaving 2 bases between the germline ends. Germline loops: CDR1 SGHDT, CDR2 YYEEEE. The CDR3 sequence is CASSVTDTQYF. In DNA, the CDR3 is TGTGCCAGCAGCGTCACAGATACGCAGTATTTT. The whole variable domain, remainder taken from reference TRBV5-6 and TRBJ2-3, is DAGVTQSPTHLIKTRGQQVTLRCSPKSGHDTVSWYQQALGQGPQFIFQYYEEEERQRGNFPDRFSGHQFPNYSSELNVNALLLGDSALYLCASSVTDTQYFGPGTRLTVL.

The sample holds a few counts of this clone. V gene TRBV2 combines with J gene TRBJ1-1; a possible D gene is TRBD1 (5 bases). The CDR3 consists of 14 residues. Between the trimmed V and J ends, which lost 6 bases and 7 bases, there was a span of 18 bases. Germline CDR1 reads SNHLY; CDR2 reads FYNNEI. The CDR3 bases are TGTGCCAGCAGGGGCCTAGGTCGAGGGGATGAAGCTTTCTTT. This encodes CASRGLGRGDEAFF.

This chain connects TRBV27 to TRBJ2-7; TRBD1 matches 12 bases. CDR3 length: 16 amino acids. Trimming took 7 bases from V and 6 from J; bases not matched to a gene: 13. CDR1 and CDR2 (germline): MNHEY, SMNVEV (reference sequence). The CDR3 loop is CASMRPAGQGASEQYF. In DNA, the CDR3 is TGTGCCAGCATGAGACCCGCGGGACAGGGGGCCTCCGAGCAGTACTTC.

Only one count was recorded for this clone. V is TRBV27 and J is TRBJ1-1, with D possibly TRBD1 on 5 matching bases. The CDR3 has 14 amino acids. Trimming took 5 bases from V and 8 from J, leaving 18 bases between them. Looked up from germline, CDR1 is MNHEY and CDR2 is SMNVEV (reference sequence). This CDR3 reads CASSNYGTASEAFF. The CDR3 bases are TGTGCCAGCAGTAATTATGGGACGGCCTCAGAAGCTTTCTTT.

The genes are TRBV28 and TRBJ2-7, with TRBD1 as a possible D gene (6 bases). Germline V gene data show CDR1 as MDHEN and CDR2 as SYDVKM. The V end lost 1 base, the J end lost 6 bases, and 13 bases lay between the germline ends. The CDR3 extends over 14 amino acids. The CDR3, as DNA: TGTGCCAGCAGTTTATCGGGGAGAGGGGGCGAGCAGTACTTC. It yields the protein CASSLSGRGGEQYF.

V usage is TRBV7-2 and J usage is TRBJ2-7, with D possibly called TRBD1 or TRBD2 (5 bases each). Trimming took 5 bases from V and 2 from J, leaving 13 bases between them. The CDR3 length is 14 residues. Germline CDR1 reads SGHTA; CDR2 reads FQGNSA. CDR3 DNA sequence: TGTGCCAGCAGCACTCAGGGAGCGGCCTACGAGCAGTACTTC. As protein: CASSTQGAAYEQYF.

This chain links TRBV19 with TRBJ2-2; TRBD1 agrees at 9 bases. The CDR3 is 15 amino acids. Per the germline V gene, CDR1 is LNHDA and CDR2 is SQIVND (reference sequence). The V gene end was trimmed by 3 bases and the J gene end by 3 bases; junction bases not matched to a gene: 2. DNA for the CDR3: TGTGCCAGTAGTATGGGGGACAGGGACACCGGGGAGCTGTTTTTT. It encodes CASSMGDRDTGELFF.

The chain employs TRBV13 and TRBJ1-1; TRBD1 is a possible D gene (5 bases). Trimming pared 5 bases from V and 0 bases from J, leaving 10 bases between. The germline gives CDR1 PRHDT, CDR2 FYEKMQ (reference sequence). The CDR3 extends over 14 amino acids. CDR3 region: CASSRGVMNTEAFF. The DNA for the CDR3 is TGTGCCAGCAGCCGAGGGGTCATGAACACTGAAGCTTTCTTT.

This chain uses TRBV7-2 with TRBJ2-7; no reliable D call. The CDR3 loop spans 12 amino acids. Per the germline V gene, CDR1 is SGHTA and CDR2 is FQGNSA. Trimming removed 4 bases from V and 10 bases from J, with 14 bases in between. This CDR3 reads CASSYGRARQYF. The CDR3 DNA sequence: TGTGCCAGCAGCTACGGTCGGGCGCGTCAGTACTTC.

This sequence joins TRBV6-1 and TRBJ2-2, with a weak D call TRBD1 (6 bases). Trimming left V 5 bases short and J 4 bases short, with 14 bases between. Germline values: CDR1 MNHNS, CDR2 SASEGT. The length of the CDR3 is 15 residues. The CDR3 nucleotides are TGTGCCAGCAGTCTGATGACAGGTGGCACCGGGGAGCTGTTTTTT. This translates into CASSLMTGGTGELFF.

This rearrangement joins TRBV6-5 to TRBJ2-7; D ambiguous. Trimming took 6 bases from V and 6 from J, leaving 12 bases between them. The CDR3 has 12 amino acids. Germline CDR1 is MNHEY and CDR2 is SVGAGI. The CDR3 coding sequence is TGTGCCAGCAGATCAACACGTGGCGAGCAGTACTTC. Amino acids: CASRSTRGEQYF.

The J gene is TRBJ2-3, the V gene TRBV5-1; 12 nucleotides match TRBD1. The germline gives CDR1 SGHRS, CDR2 YFSETQ. The CDR3 runs 16 residues. Trimming removed 4 bases from V and 0 bases from J; junction bases left unmatched: 3. The CDR3 is CASSPGQGASTDTQYF. CDR3 sequence (DNA): TGCGCCAGCAGCCCGGGACAGGGGGCTAGCACAGATACGCAGTATTTT.

The chain combines TRBV7-9 with TRBJ1-1; D is uncertain. Germline-derived CDR1 and CDR2 are SEHNR and FQNEAQ (reference sequence). The V gene lost 1 base and the J gene lost 5 bases, with 2 bases spanning the gap. The CDR3 covers 11 residues. This chain's CDR3 is CASSLGTEAFF. For the CDR3, the DNA is TGTGCCAGCAGCTTAGGGACTGAAGCTTTCTTT.

V usage is TRBV30 and J usage is TRBJ2-2; D may be TRBD2 (5 bases). V was clipped by 4 bases and J by 1 base, with 10 bases between them. The CDR3 spans 14 residues. Per the germline V gene, CDR1 is GTSNPN and CDR2 is SVGIG (reference sequence). For the CDR3, the DNA is TGTGCCTGGAACCGTGGAGGGAACACCGGGGAGCTGTTTTTT. It encodes CAWNRGGNTGELFF.

The V and J genes are TRBV11-1 and TRBJ2-7; D is perhaps TRBD1 or TRBD2 (5 bases each). The V end lost 5 bases, the J end lost 2 bases, and 16 bases lay between the germline ends. Germline CDR1 is SGHAT and CDR2 is FQDESV (reference sequence). The CDR3 extends over 15 amino acids. The CDR3 DNA follows: TGTGCCAGCAGCCCCGACCGGGACCGTACCTACGAGCAGTACTTC. This encodes CASSPDRDRTYEQYF.

The chain carries TRBV30 and TRBJ2-7; 14 bases fit TRBD2. The CDR3 has 16 residues. In germline, CDR1 is GTSNPN, CDR2 SVGIG (reference sequence). Trimming removed 1 base from V and 6 bases from J; junction bases left unmatched: 8. CDR3 DNA: TGTGCCTGGAGTGCAGGGACTAGCGGGAGAAGCGGCGAGCAGTACTTC. Translation gives CAWSAGTSGRSGEQYF. Using reference TRBV30 and TRBJ2-7 for the parts outside the CDR3, the full variable domain is SQTIHQWPATLVQPVGSPLSLECTVEGTSNPNLYWYRQAAGRGLQLLFYSVGIGQISSEVPQNLSASRPQDRQFILSSKKLLLSDSGFYLCAWSAGTSGRSGEQYFGPGTRLTVT.

The chain carries TRBV11-2 and TRBJ2-1, with 7 bases matching TRBD2. The CDR3 loop spans 16 amino acids. Germline CDR1 and CDR2: SGHAT and FQNNGV. Unmatched junction bases numbered 11, after V lost 5 bases and J lost 4 bases. The CDR3 protein is CASSGGGLDAYNEQFF. The CDR3 nucleotides are TGTGCCAGCAGCGGGGGGGGACTCGACGCGTACAATGAGCAGTTCTTC.

The rearrangement joins TRBV5-1 to TRBJ2-7; 8 nucleotides match TRBD1. Germline CDR1 reads SGHRS; CDR2 reads YFSETQ. Unmatched junction bases numbered 9, after V lost 6 bases and J lost 1 base. The CDR3 sequence is 15 residues long. The CDR3 here is CASKKGTGYSYEQYF. In DNA, the CDR3 is TGCGCCAGCAAAAAAGGGACAGGTTATTCCTACGAGCAGTACTTC.

V usage is TRBV30 and J usage is TRBJ2-7; 8 bases agree with TRBD2. CDR1 and CDR2 from the germline V gene are GTSNPN and SVGIG (reference sequence). There are 12 residues in the CDR3. V dropped 3 bases and J dropped 6; count of bases not matched to a gene: 4. DNA of the CDR3: TGTGCCTGGAGACGGGGGGGCGCCGAGCAGTACTTC. Translation: CAWRRGGAEQYF.

This clone was seen only once. The V gene is TRBV20-1, the J gene TRBJ2-5; the D is unclear. Trimming stripped 6 bases from V and 5 bases from J, with 7 bases between. The CDR3 length is 10 residues. Per germline, CDR1 DFQATT and CDR2 SNEGSKA (reference sequence). CDR3 nucleotides: TGCAGTGCGTTCAGGGAGACCCAGTACTTC. Protein: CSAFRETQYF.

This sequence joins TRBV19 and TRBJ2-1, with D perhaps assigned TRBD1 or TRBD2 (5 bases each). The CDR3 contains 15 residues. Germline loops: CDR1 LNHDA, CDR2 SQIVND (reference sequence). Trimming cost V 5 bases and J 1 base, with 12 bases left between them. CDR3 in amino acids: CASSPPGRSYNEQFF. Here the CDR3 DNA reads TGTGCCAGTAGTCCTCCGGGACGGTCCTACAATGAGCAGTTCTTC.

The rearrangement uses TRBV5-1 and TRBJ1-5, with D uncertain. CDR1 and CDR2 from the germline V gene are SGHRS and YFSETQ. The CDR3 sequence is 14 residues long. V gave up 4 bases and J gave up 3 bases, with 11 bases separating them. CDR3 coding DNA: TGCGCCAGCAGCCCCGGAGGCGTCAATCAGCCCCAGCATTTT. Encoded protein: CASSPGGVNQPQHF.

This chain's CDR3 is CASSGAGTLRDIEQYF. Written as DNA, the CDR3 is TGTGCCAGCAGTGGGGCAGGGACCCTCCGGGACATCGAGCAGTACTTC. The chain couples TRBV6-1 to TRBJ2-7, with D perhaps TRBD1 (6 bases). Germline V gene sequence: CDR1 MNHNS, CDR2 SASEGT. The length of the CDR3 is 16 residues. The V end was cut by 4 bases, the J end by 6 bases, with 22 bases between.

V and J are TRBV7-9 and TRBJ2-7; the D is unclear. The CDR3 sequence is 14 residues long. Trimming took 1 base from V and 5 from J, leaving 12 bases between them. Germline V CDR1 and CDR2: SEHNR, FQNEAQ (reference sequence). The CDR3 loop reads CASSLVHRNDEQYF. In DNA form, the CDR3 reads TGTGCCAGCAGCTTAGTACACCGTAACGACGAGCAGTACTTC.